Below are 11 T cell receptor beta chains sequenced from a single sample in a study of blood T cell repertoires in COVID-19. Repertoires were generated with immunoSEQ multiplex PCR, while TCRdb's copy carries only in-frame clones and drops some. The sample has about 250,000 clones; about 85% are singletons. Sequenced input: peripheral blood. These receptors originate from a human donor with COVID-19, enrolled during active disease. The donor label of this sample is uncertain.

The gene calls are TRBV7-9 and TRBJ1-6; D is possibly TRBD1 (6 bases). The germline CDR1 and CDR2 sequences are SEHNR and FQNEAQ (reference sequence). The CDR3 runs 13 residues. V lost 5 bases and J 7 bases, leaving 9 bases between the germline ends. The CDR3 loop reads CASSPGTNSPLHF. The CDR3 region has the DNA TGTGCCAGCAGCCCCGGGACAAATTCACCCCTCCACTTT.

This clone came up many times. The chain recombines TRBV19 with TRBJ2-2; TRBD2 agrees at 8 bases. This CDR3 has 15 amino acids. Trimming cost V 5 bases and J 3 bases; bases outside gene matches: 5. The germline CDR1 and CDR2 sequences are LNHDA and SQIVND (reference sequence). The CDR3 loop reads CASSPAGGDTGELFF. CDR3 nucleotides: TGTGCCAGTAGTCCCGCCGGGGGGGACACCGGGGAGCTGTTTTTT.

J is TRBJ1-1 and V is TRBV2; a possible D gene is TRBD1 (5 bases). Trimming removed 7 bases from V and 0 bases from J, with 12 bases in between. The CDR3 spans 14 residues. Germline CDR1 is SNHLY and CDR2 is FYNNEI. CDR3 bases: TGTGCCAGCACCGTACAGGTCATGAACACTGAAGCTTTCTTT. Translated, it gives CASTVQVMNTEAFF.

This chain's CDR3 is CASSSGGPSTDTQYF. CDR3 bases: TGTGCCAGCAGTTCCGGCGGTCCTAGCACAGATACGCAGTATTTT. V and J are TRBV2 and TRBJ2-3; no clear D gene. This CDR3 has 15 amino acids. The V gene lost 5 bases and the J gene lost 0 bases, with 12 bases spanning the gap. Per the germline V gene, CDR1 is SNHLY and CDR2 is FYNNEI.

The V call is TRBV27, the J call TRBJ1-1; 12 nucleotides match TRBD1. The V gene's germline CDR1 is MNHEY and CDR2 SMNVEV (reference sequence). This CDR3 has 16 amino acids. V was pared by 3 bases and J by 4 bases, with 6 bases of the junction left unmatched. CDR3: CASSFRGTGGGTEAFF. The CDR3 DNA reads TGTGCCAGCAGTTTCCGGGGGACAGGGGGCGGCACTGAAGCTTTCTTT.

Concerning this clone: In the same sample, other DNA sequences code for this CDR3. This chain connects TRBV28 to TRBJ2-7, with TRBD1 matching over 7 bases. Unmatched junction bases numbered 6, after V lost 6 bases and J lost 1 base. This CDR3 is 14 amino acids long. Germline values: CDR1 MDHEN, CDR2 SYDVKM. The CDR3 nucleotides are TGTGCCAGCAGCAGAACGGGACAGTCCTACGAGCAGTACTTC. This encodes CASSRTGQSYEQYF. Supplemented by reference TRBV28 and TRBJ2-7, the full variable domain reads DVKVTQSSRYLVKRTGEKVFLECVQDMDHENMFWYRQDPGLGLRLIYFSYDVKMKEKGDIPEGYSVSREKKERFSLILESASTNQTSMYLCASSRTGQSYEQYFGPGTRLTVT.

This chain uses TRBV5-1 with TRBJ2-2, with D tentatively TRBD2 (5 bases). The CDR3 is 17 amino acids. The germline CDR1 and CDR2 sequences are SGHRS and YFSETQ. V shed 3 bases and J shed 6 bases, with 21 bases lying between them. CDR3 nucleotides: TGCGCCAGCAGCTCGCTTCCACTAGATAGGGTTGCCGGGGAGCTGTTTTTT. Protein sequence: CASSSLPLDRVAGELFF. Together with reference TRBV5-1 and TRBJ2-2, the CDR3 gives the full variable domain: KAGVTQTPRYLIKTRGQQVTLSCSPISGHRSVSWYQQTPGQGLQFLFEYFSETQRNKGNFPGRFSGRQFSNSRSEMNVSTLELGDSALYLCASSSLPLDRVAGELFFGEGSRLTVL.

J is TRBJ2-1 and V is TRBV11-2, with 14 bases aligning to TRBD2. Looked up from germline, CDR1 is SGHAT and CDR2 is FQNNGV. The CDR3 has 15 residues. With V trimmed by 2 bases and J by 9 bases, 3 bases remained unmatched. The CDR3 bases are TGTGCCAGCAGCTTACTCGGGACTAGCGGGAGTGAGCAGTTCTTC. Translating gives CASSLLGTSGSEQFF.

The V call is TRBV5-4, the J call TRBJ2-5; D may be TRBD2 (6 bases). The germline CDR1 and CDR2 sequences are SGHNT and YYREEE (reference sequence). The CDR3 is 15 amino acids. The V and J ends lost 0 bases and 5 bases respectively, with 14 bases between them. CDR3 region: CASSLGGRLGETQYF. DNA for the CDR3: TGTGCCAGCAGCTTGGGGGGCCGACTAGGGGAGACCCAGTACTTC. Drawing the rest from reference TRBV5-4 and TRBJ2-5, the complete variable domain is ETGVTQSPTHLIKTRGQQVTLRCSSQSGHNTVSWYQQALGQGPQFIFQYYREEENGRGNFPPRFSGLQFPNYSSELNVNALELDDSALYLCASSLGGRLGETQYFGPGTRLLVL.

The V call is TRBV12-3 or TRBV12-4, the J call TRBJ1-1, with 7 bases lining up with TRBD1. Germline trimming cut 6 bases from V and 10 bases from J; bases unmatched to any gene: 11. This CDR3 contains 13 residues. CDR3 protein: CASRTGTEERAFF. As DNA, the CDR3 is TGTGCCAGCAGGACCGGGACAGAAGAACGAGCTTTCTTT.

The rearrangement uses TRBV29-1 and TRBJ1-2; TRBD1 might be the D (5 bases). Germline assignment: CDR1 SQVTM and CDR2 ANQGSEA. The CDR3 consists of 12 residues. Trimming stripped 6 bases from V and 4 bases from J, with 12 bases between. The CDR3 here is CSVARGGYGYTF. The CDR3, as DNA: TGCAGCGTCGCCCGGGGGGGCTATGGCTACACCTTC.